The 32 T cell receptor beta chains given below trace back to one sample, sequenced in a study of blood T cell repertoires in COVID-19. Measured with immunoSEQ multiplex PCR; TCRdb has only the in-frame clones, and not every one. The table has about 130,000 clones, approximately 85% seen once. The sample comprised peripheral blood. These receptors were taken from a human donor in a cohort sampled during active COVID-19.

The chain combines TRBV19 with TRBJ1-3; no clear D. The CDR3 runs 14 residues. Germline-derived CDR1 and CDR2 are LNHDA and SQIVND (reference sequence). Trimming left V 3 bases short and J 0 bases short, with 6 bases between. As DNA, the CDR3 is TGTGCCAGTAGTATTACGAGCTCTGGAAACACCATATATTTT. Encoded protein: CASSITSSGNTIYF.

CDR3 nucleotides: TGTGCCAGCAGGGAAACTCCCGGGAATTCACCCCTCCACTTT. Protein: CASRETPGNSPLHF. The chain employs TRBV3-1 (or the pseudogene TRBV3-2) and TRBJ1-6; D is ambiguous. The CDR3 is 14 amino acids. The V end was cut by 6 bases, the J end by 7 bases, with 13 bases between. Germline V gives CDR1 LGHDT, CDR2 YNNKEL (reference sequence).

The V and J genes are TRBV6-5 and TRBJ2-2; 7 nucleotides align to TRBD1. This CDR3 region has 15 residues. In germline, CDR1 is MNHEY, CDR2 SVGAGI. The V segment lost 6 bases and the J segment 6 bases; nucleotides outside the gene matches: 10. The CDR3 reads CASSTGQAAPGELFF. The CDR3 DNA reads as TGTGCCAGCAGCACCGGACAGGCGGCCCCCGGGGAGCTGTTTTTT.

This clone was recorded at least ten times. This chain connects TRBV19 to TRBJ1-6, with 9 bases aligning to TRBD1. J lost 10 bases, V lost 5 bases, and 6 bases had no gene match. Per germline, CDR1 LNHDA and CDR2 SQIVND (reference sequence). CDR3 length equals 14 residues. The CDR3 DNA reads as TGTGCCAGTAGTGCCACAGGGGGCTTGTCACCCCTCCACTTT. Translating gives CASSATGGLSPLHF.

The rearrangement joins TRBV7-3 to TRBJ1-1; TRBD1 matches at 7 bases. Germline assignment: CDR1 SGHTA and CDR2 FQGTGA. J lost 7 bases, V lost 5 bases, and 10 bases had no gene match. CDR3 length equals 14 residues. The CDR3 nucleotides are TGTGCCAGCAGCCCCGGGGGACAGCATATTGAAGCTTTCTTT. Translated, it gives CASSPGGQHIEAFF.

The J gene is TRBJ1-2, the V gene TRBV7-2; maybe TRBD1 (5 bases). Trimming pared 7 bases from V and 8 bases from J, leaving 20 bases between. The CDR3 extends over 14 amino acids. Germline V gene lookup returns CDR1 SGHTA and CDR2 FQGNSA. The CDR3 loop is CASIQNAARGGYTF. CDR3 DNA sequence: TGTGCCAGCATCCAGAACGCGGCGCGGGGCGGCTACACCTTC.

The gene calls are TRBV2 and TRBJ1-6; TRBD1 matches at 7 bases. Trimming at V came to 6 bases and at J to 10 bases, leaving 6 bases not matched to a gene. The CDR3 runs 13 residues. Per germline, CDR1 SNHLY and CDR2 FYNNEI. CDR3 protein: CASRQGIGSPLHF. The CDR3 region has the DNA TGTGCCAGCAGACAGGGGATTGGATCACCCCTCCACTTT.

The CDR3 spells CASSFSPGGPNNEQFF. The CDR3 nucleotides read TGTGCCAGCAGCTTCTCACCCGGGGGGCCGAACAATGAGCAGTTCTTC. The V gene is TRBV7-2, the J gene TRBJ2-1, with a weak D call TRBD2 (7 bases). V lost 3 bases and J 5 bases, leaving 17 bases between the germline ends. The CDR3 is 16 residues long. Germline-derived CDR1 and CDR2 are SGHTA and FQGNSA. The full variable domain, its missing parts supplied by reference TRBV7-2 and TRBJ2-1, is GAGVSQSPSNKVTEKGKDVELRCDPISGHTALYWYRQSLGQGLEFLIYFQGNSAPDKSGLPSDRFSAERTGGSVSTLTIQRTQQEDSAVYLCASSFSPGGPNNEQFFGPGTRLTVL.

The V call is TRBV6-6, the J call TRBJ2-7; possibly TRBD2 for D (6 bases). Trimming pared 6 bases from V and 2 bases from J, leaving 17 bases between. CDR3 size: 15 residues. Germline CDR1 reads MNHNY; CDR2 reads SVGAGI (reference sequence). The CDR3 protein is CASSDPGLGPYEQYF. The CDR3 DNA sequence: TGTGCCAGCAGCGATCCGGGACTGGGACCCTACGAGCAGTACTTC.

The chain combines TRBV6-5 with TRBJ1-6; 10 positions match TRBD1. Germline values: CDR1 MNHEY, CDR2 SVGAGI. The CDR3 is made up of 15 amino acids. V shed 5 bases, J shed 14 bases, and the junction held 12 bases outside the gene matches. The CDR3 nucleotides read TGTGCCAGCAGTCAACGGACAGGGGGTGTGGTAGCCCTCCACTTT. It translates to CASSQRTGGVVALHF.

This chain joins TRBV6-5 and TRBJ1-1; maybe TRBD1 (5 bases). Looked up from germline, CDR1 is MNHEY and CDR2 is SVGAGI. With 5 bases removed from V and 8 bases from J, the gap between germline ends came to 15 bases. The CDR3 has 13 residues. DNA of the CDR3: TGTGCCAGCAGTCCCCGGGGGGGGTCGGAAGCTTTCTTT. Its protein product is CASSPRGGSEAFF.

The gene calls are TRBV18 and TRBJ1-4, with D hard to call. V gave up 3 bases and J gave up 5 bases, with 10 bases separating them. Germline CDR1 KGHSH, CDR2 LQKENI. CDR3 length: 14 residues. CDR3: CASSPGKENEKLFF. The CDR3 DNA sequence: TGTGCCAGCTCACCCGGGAAAGAGAATGAAAAACTGTTTTTT.

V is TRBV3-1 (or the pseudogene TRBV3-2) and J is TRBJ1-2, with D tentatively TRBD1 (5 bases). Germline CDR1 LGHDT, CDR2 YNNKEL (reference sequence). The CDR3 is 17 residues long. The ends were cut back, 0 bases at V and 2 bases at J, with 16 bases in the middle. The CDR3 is CASSQEREVRANYGYTF. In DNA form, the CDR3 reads TGTGCCAGCAGCCAAGAAAGAGAGGTCAGGGCGAACTATGGCTACACCTTC.

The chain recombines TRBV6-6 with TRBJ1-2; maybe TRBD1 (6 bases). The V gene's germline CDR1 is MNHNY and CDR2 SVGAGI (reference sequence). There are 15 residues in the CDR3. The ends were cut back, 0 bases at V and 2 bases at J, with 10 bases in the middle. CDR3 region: CASSYSTGSNYGYTF. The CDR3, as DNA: TGTGCCAGCAGTTACTCAACAGGGTCCAACTATGGCTACACCTTC.

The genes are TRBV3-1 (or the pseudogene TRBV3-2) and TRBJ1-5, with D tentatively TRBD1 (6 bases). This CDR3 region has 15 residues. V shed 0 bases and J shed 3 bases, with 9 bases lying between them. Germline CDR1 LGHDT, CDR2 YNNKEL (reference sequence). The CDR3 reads CASSQDPGDNQPQHF. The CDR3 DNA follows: TGTGCCAGCAGCCAAGATCCAGGGGACAATCAGCCCCAGCATTTT.

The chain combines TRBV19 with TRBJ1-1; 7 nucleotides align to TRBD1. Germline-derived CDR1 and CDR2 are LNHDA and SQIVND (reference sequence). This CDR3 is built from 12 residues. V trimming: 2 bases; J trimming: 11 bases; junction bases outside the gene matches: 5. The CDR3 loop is CASSITGQEAFF. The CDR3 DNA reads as TGTGCCAGTAGTATAACTGGACAGGAGGCTTTCTTT.

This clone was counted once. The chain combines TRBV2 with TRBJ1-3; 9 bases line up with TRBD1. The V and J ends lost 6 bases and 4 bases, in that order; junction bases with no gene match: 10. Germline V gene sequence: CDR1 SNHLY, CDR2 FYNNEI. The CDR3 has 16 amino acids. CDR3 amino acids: CASRPGQGLLGNTIYF. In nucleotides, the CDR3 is TGTGCCAGCAGACCAGGACAGGGGCTGTTAGGAAACACCATATATTTT.

CDR3 protein: CASSPQGVGGKLFF. In nucleotides, the CDR3 is TGTGCCAGCAGCCCCCAGGGTGTAGGGGGAAAACTGTTTTTT. The gene calls are TRBV3-1 (or the pseudogene TRBV3-2) and TRBJ1-4, with a weak D call TRBD1 (6 bases). The CDR3 loop spans 14 amino acids. Between the trimmed V and J ends, which lost 4 bases and 10 bases, there was a span of 16 bases. Germline lookup yields CDR1 LGHDT and CDR2 YNNKEL (reference sequence).

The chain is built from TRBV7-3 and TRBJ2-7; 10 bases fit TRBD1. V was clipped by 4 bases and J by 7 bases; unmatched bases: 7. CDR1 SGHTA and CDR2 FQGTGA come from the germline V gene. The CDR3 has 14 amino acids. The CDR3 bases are TGTGCCAGCAGCTCCGGGACAGGGGCGAAAGAGCAGTACTTC. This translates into CASSSGTGAKEQYF.

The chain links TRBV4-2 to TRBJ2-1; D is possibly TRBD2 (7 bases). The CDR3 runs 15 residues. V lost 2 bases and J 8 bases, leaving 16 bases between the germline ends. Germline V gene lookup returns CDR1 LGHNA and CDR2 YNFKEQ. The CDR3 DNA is TGTGCCAGCAGCCAACCCGTAGGCGGGGGCTATGAGCAGTTCTTC. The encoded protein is CASSQPVGGGYEQFF.

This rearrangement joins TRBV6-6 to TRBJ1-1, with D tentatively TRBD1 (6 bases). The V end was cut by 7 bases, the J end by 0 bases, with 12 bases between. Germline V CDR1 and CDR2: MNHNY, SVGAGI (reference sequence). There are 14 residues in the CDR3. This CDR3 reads CASILQGLNTEAFF. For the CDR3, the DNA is TGTGCCAGCATTCTACAGGGACTGAACACTGAAGCTTTCTTT.

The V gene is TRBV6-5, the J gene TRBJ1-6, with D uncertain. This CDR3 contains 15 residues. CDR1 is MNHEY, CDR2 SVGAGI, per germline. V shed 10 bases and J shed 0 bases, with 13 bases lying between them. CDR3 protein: CATNREASYNSPLHF. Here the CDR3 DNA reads TGTGCCACCAACCGCGAGGCCTCCTATAATTCACCCCTCCACTTT.

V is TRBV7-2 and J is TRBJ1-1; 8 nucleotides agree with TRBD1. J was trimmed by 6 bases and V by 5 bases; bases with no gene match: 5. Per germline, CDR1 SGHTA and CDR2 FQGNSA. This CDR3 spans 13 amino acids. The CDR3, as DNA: TGTGCCAGCAGCGCCCACAGGGGGGCTGAAGCTTTCTTT. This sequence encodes CASSAHRGAEAFF.

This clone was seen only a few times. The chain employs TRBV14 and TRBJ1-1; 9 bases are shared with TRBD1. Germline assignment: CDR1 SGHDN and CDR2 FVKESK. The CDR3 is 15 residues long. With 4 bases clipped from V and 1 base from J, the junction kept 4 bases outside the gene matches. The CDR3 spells CASSRWGQGNTEAFF. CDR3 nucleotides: TGTGCCAGCAGCCGCTGGGGACAGGGGAACACTGAAGCTTTCTTT. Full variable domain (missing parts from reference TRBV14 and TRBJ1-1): EAGVTQFPSHSVIEKGQTVTLRCDPISGHDNLYWYRRVMGKEIKFLLHFVKESKQDESGMPNNRFLAERTGGTYSTLKVQPAELEDSGVYFCASSRWGQGNTEAFFGQGTRLTVV.

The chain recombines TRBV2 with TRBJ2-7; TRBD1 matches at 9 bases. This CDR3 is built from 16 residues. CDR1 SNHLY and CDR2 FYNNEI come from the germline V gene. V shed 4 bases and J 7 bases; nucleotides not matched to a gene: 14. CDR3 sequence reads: CASSVLTQGALGEQYF. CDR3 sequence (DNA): TGTGCCAGCAGTGTCCTAACACAGGGGGCGCTGGGAGAGCAGTACTTC.

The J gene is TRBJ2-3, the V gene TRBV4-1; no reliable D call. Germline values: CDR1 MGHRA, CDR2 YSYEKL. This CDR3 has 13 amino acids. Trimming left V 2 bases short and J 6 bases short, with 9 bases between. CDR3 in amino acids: CASSQSRVDTQYF. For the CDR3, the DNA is TGCGCCAGCAGCCAATCCCGGGTGGATACGCAGTATTTT.

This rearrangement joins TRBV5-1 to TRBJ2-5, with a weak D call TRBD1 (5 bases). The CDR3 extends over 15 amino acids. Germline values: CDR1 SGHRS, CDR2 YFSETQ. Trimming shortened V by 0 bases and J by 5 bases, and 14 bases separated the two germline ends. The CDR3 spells CASSLAQGAGETQYF. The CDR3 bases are TGCGCCAGCAGCTTGGCGCAGGGCGCAGGGGAGACCCAGTACTTC.

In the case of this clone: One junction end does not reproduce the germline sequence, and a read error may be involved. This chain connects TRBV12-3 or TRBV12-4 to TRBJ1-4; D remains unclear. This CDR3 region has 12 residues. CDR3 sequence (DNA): TGTGCCAGCAGTTTCACTAATGATAAACTGTTTTTT. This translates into CASSFTNDKLFF.

CDR3 in amino acids: CASSLQPAGSYEQFF. The DNA for the CDR3 is TGTGCCAGCAGCTTACAACCGGCGGGGAGTTATGAGCAGTTCTTC. The V gene is TRBV7-9, the J gene TRBJ2-1; D is possibly TRBD2 (6 bases). Germline CDR1 is SEHNR and CDR2 is FQNEAQ (reference sequence). Trimming cost V 2 bases and J 8 bases, with 16 bases left between them. The CDR3 contains 15 residues.

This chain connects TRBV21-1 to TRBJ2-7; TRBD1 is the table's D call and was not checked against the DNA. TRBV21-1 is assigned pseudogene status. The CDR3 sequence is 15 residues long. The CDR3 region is CASSTLTELNYEQYF. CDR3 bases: TGTGCCAGCAGCACCTTGACAGAATTAAACTACGAGCAGTACTTC.

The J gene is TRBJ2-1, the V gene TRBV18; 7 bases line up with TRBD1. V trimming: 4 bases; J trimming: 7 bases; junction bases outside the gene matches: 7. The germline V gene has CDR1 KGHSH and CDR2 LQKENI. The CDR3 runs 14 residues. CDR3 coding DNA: TGTGCCAGCTCACGGGGTGGGGGACAGAATGAGCAGTTCTTC. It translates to CASSRGGGQNEQFF.

The CDR3: CASKPGEAGNTIYF. CDR3 nucleotides: TGCGCCAGCAAGCCGGGGGAGGCTGGAAACACCATATATTTT. The rearrangement uses TRBV5-1 and TRBJ1-3, with a possible D match to TRBD1 (5 bases). CDR3 length: 14 amino acids. V was clipped by 6 bases and J by 2 bases, with 12 bases between them. The germline gives CDR1 SGHRS, CDR2 YFSETQ.